This T cell receptor beta chain was captured by sequencing in a study of blood T cell repertoires in COVID-19. Overall study context: Sources were T cells, B-cell-depleted T cells, or PBMCs; the material itself was cDNA or gDNA.

Clinical history reported by participants formed the basis on which cohorts were assigned. The table came from immunoSEQ multiplex PCR; TCRdb's copy has only in-frame clones and leaves some out. The sample carries around 450,000 clones, roughly 91% recorded once. In germline, CDR1 is LNHNV, CDR2 YYDKDF (reference sequence). Trimming stripped 3 bases from V and 4 bases from J, with 10 bases between. The CDR3 covers 14 residues. The origin of this receptor is a young man who had recovered from COVID-19. The specimen sequenced was PBMCs or T cells enriched from blood (not recorded which). J is TRBJ1-3 and V is TRBV15; a weak D match, TRBD1 (6 bases). As DNA, the CDR3 is TGTGCCACCAGCAGCGGGGACATCGGAAACACCATATATTTT. It translates to CATSSGDIGNTIYF.